This TCR beta chain was observed in a study of T cells in Graves' hyperthyroidism and ophthalmopathy. For the diagnoses, clinical symptoms, serum thyroxine and TRAb, thyroid ultrasound and orbital computed tomography were used. Overall study findings and caveats: Most expanded thyroid clonotypes above 0.001 also appeared in blood.

Note on this clonotype: Its antigen is as yet unknown.

Amplification targeted TCR beta CDR3 regions from RNA transcripts. With the HTBI primer set, the TCR CDR3 went through a first round of RT-PCR. TCRdb ran MiXCR on the multiplex PCR reads and lists one entry per CDR3 protein. The sample consists of about 640,000 distinct CDR3 sequences, 45% of them appearing once. Sequencing input: peripheral blood or thyroid tissue (not recorded which). This TCR was recovered from an adult man with Graves' disease, either hyperthyroidism or ophthalmopathy (not recorded which).

CDR3 residues: CASSQDVPGGRGGELFF. In DNA, the CDR3 is TGTGCCAGCAGCCAAGATGTGCCAGGGGGCCGGGGCGGGGAGCTGTTTTTT. The V and J genes are TRBV7-3 and TRBJ2-2, with 8 nucleotides matching TRBD1. CDR1 is SGHTA and CDR2 is FQGTGA in the germline V gene. This CDR3 contains 17 residues. V lost 5 bases and J lost 7; bases outside the gene matches: 15. The variable domain in full, with the rest retrieved from reference TRBV7-3 and TRBJ2-2, is GAGVSQTPSNKVTEKGKYVELRCDPISGHTALYWYRQSLGQGPEFLIYFQGTGAADDSGLPNDRFFAVRPEGSVSTLKIQRTERGDSAVYLCASSQDVPGGRGGELFFGEGSRLTVL.